A selection of T cell receptor beta chains follows, all from one sample in a study of cytomegalovirus exposure and HLA in healthy donors. TCRdb keeps only in-frame clones here, not all; method: immunoSEQ multiplex PCR. The profile shows approximately 150,000 clones, roughly four fifths of them singletons. The sequenced material came from PBMCs. The receptor source for this set is a woman younger than 35 in good health and CMV-seropositive. The CDR3 runs from the conserved cysteine through the conserved F or W. D genes are given only for firm matches. A clone size is listed for some rows: how often the clone was seen (once, few, many), or a class if it is expanded.

v_call	d_call	j_call	clone_size	cdr3_aa	cdr3_nt
TRBV7-2	TRBD1	TRBJ1-6	.	CASSTRTGRESPLHF	TGTGCCAGCAGCACCAGGACAGGGAGAGAATCACCCCTCCACTTT
TRBV11-3	TRBD1	TRBJ2-1	.	CASSLVAGQAYNEQFF	TGTGCCAGCAGCTTAGTTGCGGGACAGGCCTACAATGAGCAGTTCTTC
TRBV5-6	TRBD1	TRBJ1-3	.	CASSLDTGGGNTIYF	TGTGCCAGCAGCTTGGATACAGGGGGTGGAAACACCATATATTTT
TRBV29-1	TRBD1	TRBJ2-3	few	CSVSGTGGFTDTQYF	TGCAGCGTTTCCGGGACAGGGGGCTTCACAGATACGCAGTATTTT
TRBV25-1	.	TRBJ1-2	.	CASSVDTRGYTF	TGTGCCAGCAGTGTAGACACTAGGGGCTACACCTTC
TRBV13	.	TRBJ1-2	.	CASSLTGEPNYGYTF	TGTGCCAGCAGCTTAACGGGGGAACCTAACTATGGCTACACCTTC
TRBV5-1	.	TRBJ2-3	few	CASKAGNQDTQYF	TGCGCCAGCAAAGCAGGAAACCAAGATACGCAGTATTTT
TRBV5-6	TRBD1	TRBJ1-4	few	CASSTGTDIEKLFF	TGTGCCAGCAGCACCGGGACAGATATTGAAAAACTGTTTTTT
TRBV5-6	TRBD1	TRBJ1-2	few	CASSEQGNYGYTF	TGTGCCAGCAGCGAACAGGGGAACTATGGCTACACCTTC
TRBV18	TRBD1	TRBJ2-6	.	CASSLGQGKANVLTF	TGTGCCAGCTCACTGGGACAGGGCAAGGCCAACGTCCTGACTTTC
TRBV6-1	TRBD1	TRBJ1-1	.	CASSEAGRTGGAEAFF	TGTGCCAGCAGTGAAGCGGGTCGGACAGGAGGGGCTGAAGCTTTCTTT
TRBV2	TRBD1	TRBJ1-1	.	CASGSAGGTEAFF	TGTGCCAGCGGCTCGGCAGGGGGCACTGAAGCTTTCTTT
TRBV2	TRBD1	TRBJ1-5	.	CASSWDREGNQPQHF	TGTGCCAGCAGTTGGGACAGGGAAGGCAATCAGCCCCAGCATTTT
TRBV27	.	TRBJ1-1	.	CASSDSWSGLPEAFF	TGTGCCAGCAGCGACTCATGGTCGGGTTTGCCCGAAGCTTTCTTT